Sequencing of this TCR beta chain was carried out in a study of CD8 T cells in ankylosing spondylitis. Study-level points and caveats: Reportedly, significant enrichment of disease-linked clones occurred in matched ankylosing spondylitis synovial fluid.

TCR beta libraries were made by quantitative 5'-RACE with molecular barcodes. TCRdb re-derived calls from the 5' RACE reads in MiXCR, one entry per CDR3 protein. The sample consists of about 36,000 distinct CDR3 sequences, roughly 13% of them appearing once. This clonotype is medium-sized within its sample. Its antigen is unidentified. The sample was synovial fluid, either unsorted or a sorted T cell fraction (not recorded which). The receptor was isolated from a male donor with ankylosing spondylitis.

As DNA, the CDR3 is TGTGCCAGCAGCCAAGGACAGTATAGCACAGATACGCAGTATTTT. Its protein product is CASSQGQYSTDTQYF. V is TRBV5-6 and J is TRBJ2-3; possibly TRBD1 for D (6 bases). V was shortened by 4 bases and J by 0 bases, with 12 bases between the two germline ends. CDR1 is SGHDT and CDR2 is YYEEEE in the germline V gene. The CDR3 length is 15 residues.